This T cell receptor (beta chain) was sequenced for a study of blood T cell repertoires in COVID-19. The table came from immunoSEQ multiplex PCR; TCRdb's copy has only in-frame clones and leaves some out. The repertoire consists of approximately 190,000 clones, with 82% occurring once and the leading ten covering approximately 7.8%. Trimming removed 3 bases from V and 5 bases from J; junction bases left unmatched: 5. The CDR3 consists of 15 residues. The germline V gene has CDR1 SGDLS and CDR2 YYNGEE. Ten or more counts support this clone. The sequencing sample was made of peripheral blood. The chain employs TRBV9 and TRBJ1-6; 7 nucleotides align to TRBD1. This sequence was found in a woman aged 60-75 years with COVID-19, enrolled during active disease. Here the CDR3 DNA reads TGTGCCAGCAGCGGGGGGGACAGTCATAATTCACCCCTCCACTTT. It encodes CASSGGDSHNSPLHF.